Sequencing of this T cell receptor (beta chain) was carried out in a study of blood T cell repertoires in COVID-19. Study-wide background: From T cells, B-cell-depleted T cells, or PBMCs came the material, which was cDNA or gDNA.

Per the authors' pipeline: Amplification of reference gene primers provided the estimated nucleated cell counts. Some clones are missing from TCRdb's copy, which holds only in-frame ones; the method was immunoSEQ multiplex PCR. That table is the source of V, J and clone size, and D and trimming were worked out from the DNA. The data contain about 270,000 clones, around 87% of them seen just once; the ten biggest clones take up about 2.5%. The CDR3 has 16 amino acids. Germline CDR1 SQVTM, CDR2 ANQGSEA. V was pared by 4 bases and J by 1 base, with 17 bases between. The origin of this receptor is a woman aged 50 to 60 with acute or convalescent COVID-19. The chain employs TRBV29-1 and TRBJ1-3, with D tentatively TRBD1 (5 bases). Sequencing input: peripheral blood. Written as DNA, the CDR3 is TGCAGCGTTGGTGGAACTCAGGGCCGGTCTGGAAACACCATATATTTT. Translating it yields CSVGGTQGRSGNTIYF. The whole variable domain, filled in from reference TRBV29-1 and TRBJ1-3, reads SAVISQKPSRDICQRGTSLTIQCQVDSQVTMMFWYRQQPGQSLTLIATANQGSEATYESGFVIDKFPISRPNLTFSTLTVSNMSPEDSSIYLCSVGGTQGRSGNTIYFGEGSWLTVV.